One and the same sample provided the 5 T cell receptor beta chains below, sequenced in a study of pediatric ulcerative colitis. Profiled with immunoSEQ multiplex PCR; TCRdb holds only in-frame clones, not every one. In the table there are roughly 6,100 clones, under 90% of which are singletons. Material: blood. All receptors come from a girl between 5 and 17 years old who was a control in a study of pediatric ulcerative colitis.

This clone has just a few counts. The CDR3 DNA reads TGCGCCAGCAGTGCAGGACAGGGGGCCACAGATACGCAGTATTTT. It yields the protein CASSAGQGATDTQYF. The V gene is TRBV10-1, the J gene TRBJ2-3; 11 bases line up with TRBD1. The CDR3 covers 15 residues. Losses at the gene ends were 4 bases for V and 2 bases for J; bases not matched to a gene: 2. Germline-derived CDR1 and CDR2 are WNHNN and SYGVQD (reference sequence).

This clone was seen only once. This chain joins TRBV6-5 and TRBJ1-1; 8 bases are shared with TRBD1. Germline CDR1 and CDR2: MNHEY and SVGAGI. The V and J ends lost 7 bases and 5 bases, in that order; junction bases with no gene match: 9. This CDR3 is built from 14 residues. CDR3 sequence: CASKGDRGRTEAFF. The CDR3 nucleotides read TGTGCCAGCAAGGGAGACAGGGGCCGGACTGAAGCTTTCTTT.

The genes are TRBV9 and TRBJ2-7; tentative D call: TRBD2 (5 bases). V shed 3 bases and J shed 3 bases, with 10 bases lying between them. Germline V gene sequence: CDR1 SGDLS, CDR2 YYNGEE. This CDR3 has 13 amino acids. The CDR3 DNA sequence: TGTGCCAGCAGCGCCCGCGACTACTACGAGCAGTACTTC. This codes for CASSARDYYEQYF.

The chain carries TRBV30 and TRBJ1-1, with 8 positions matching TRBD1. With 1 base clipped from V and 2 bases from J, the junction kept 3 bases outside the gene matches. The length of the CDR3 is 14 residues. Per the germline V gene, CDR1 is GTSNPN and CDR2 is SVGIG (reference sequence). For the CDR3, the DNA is TGTGCCTGGAGTGGGACAGGGTTAAACACTGAAGCTTTCTTT. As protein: CAWSGTGLNTEAFF.

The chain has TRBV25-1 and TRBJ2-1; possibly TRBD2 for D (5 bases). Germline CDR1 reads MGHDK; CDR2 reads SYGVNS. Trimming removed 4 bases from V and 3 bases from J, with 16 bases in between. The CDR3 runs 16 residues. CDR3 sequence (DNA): TGTGCCAGCAGTGGTCTTCGGGCGGGTGGCTACAATGAGCAGTTCTTC. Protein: CASSGLRAGGYNEQFF.